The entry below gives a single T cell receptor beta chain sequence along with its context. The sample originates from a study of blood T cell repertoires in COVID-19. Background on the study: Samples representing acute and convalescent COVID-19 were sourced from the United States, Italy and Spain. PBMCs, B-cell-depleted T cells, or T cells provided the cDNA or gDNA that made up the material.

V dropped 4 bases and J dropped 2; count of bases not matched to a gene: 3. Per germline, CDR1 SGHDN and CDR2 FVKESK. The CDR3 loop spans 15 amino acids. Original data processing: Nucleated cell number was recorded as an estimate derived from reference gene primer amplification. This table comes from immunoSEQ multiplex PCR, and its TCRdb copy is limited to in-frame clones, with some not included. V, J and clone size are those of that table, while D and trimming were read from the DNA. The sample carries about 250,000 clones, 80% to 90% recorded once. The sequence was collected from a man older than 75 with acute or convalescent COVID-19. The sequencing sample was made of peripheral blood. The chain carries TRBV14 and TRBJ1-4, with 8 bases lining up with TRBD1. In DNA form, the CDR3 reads TGTGCCAGCAGCCCAGGGGGCTTTACTAATGAAAAACTGTTTTTT. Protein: CASSPGGFTNEKLFF.